Listed below are T cell receptor beta chains from one sample, sequenced in a study of CD8 T cells in Susac syndrome. TCRdb re-analysed the immunoSEQ multiplex PCR reads in MiXCR, keeping a single row per CDR3 protein. The sample carries approximately 190,000 distinct CDR3 sequences, about 91% recorded once. Sequencing used CD4+ T cells from PBMCs. The receptors derive from a human donor with Susac syndrome. The CDR3 runs from the conserved cysteine through the conserved F or W. D genes are given only for firm matches. Only some rows state a clone size, as once, few, many or a class for expanded clones.

-,-,13,TRBJ2-1,TRBV6-5,TGTGCCAGCAGTTACTCGTACGGGGGTGAGCAGTTCTTC,CASSYSYGGEQFF
-,TRBD1,14,TRBJ2-7,TRBV2,TGTGCCAGCAGTGGTCGGGACAGGGGCTACGAGCAGTACTTC,CASSGRDRGYEQYF
-,-,13,TRBJ2-5,TRBV11-2,TGTGCCACAGGAGGGCAGAACCAAGAGACCCAGTACTTC,CATGGQNQETQYF
-,-,14,TRBJ2-5,TRBV12-3/TRBV12-4,TGTGCCAGCAGTTCAATCAGCGGGCAAGAGACCCAGTACTTC,CASSSISGQETQYF
-,TRBD2,14,TRBJ2-5,TRBV28,TGTGCCAGCGTTAGCGGGATTGTTCAAGAGACCCAGTACTTC,CASVSGIVQETQYF
-,TRBD1,14,TRBJ1-3,TRBV6-5,TGTGCCAGCAGACCAGGGGGGTCTGGGAACACCATATATTTT,CASRPGGSGNTIYF
-,-,14,TRBJ1-1,TRBV18,TGTGCCAGCTCACCATTCGTAACGAACACTGAAGCTTTCTTT,CASSPFVTNTEAFF
-,TRBD2,16,TRBJ2-7,TRBV5-1,TGCGCCAGCAGCTCGTACCGGACTAGCGGGGGTGACGAGCAGTACTTC,CASSSYRTSGGDEQYF
-,-,15,TRBJ2-7,TRBV7-8,TGTGCCAGCAGCTTAGCTGTGGGCAGCTCCTACGAGCAGTACTTC,CASSLAVGSSYEQYF
-,-,17,TRBJ2-1,TRBV12-3/TRBV12-4,TGTGCCAGCAGTTTAGGACAGACCCTAAAGGGTCAGAATGAGCAGTTCTTC,CASSLGQTLKGQNEQFF
-,-,13,TRBJ2-7,TRBV9,TGTGCCAGCAGCACAGGGACGGACTACGAGCAGTACTTC,CASSTGTDYEQYF
-,TRBD2,17,TRBJ2-3,TRBV4-1,TGCGCCAGCAGCCGAGGACTAGCGGGAGGGTTGGCAGATACGCAGTATTTT,CASSRGLAGGLADTQYF
-,-,14,TRBJ2-7,TRBV5-8,TGTGCCAGCAGCTTGTACGGCACCAACTACGAGCAGTACTTC,CASSLYGTNYEQYF
-,-,14,TRBJ2-7,TRBV3-1,TGTGCCAGCAGCCCAGGGGACTACAACTACGAGCAGTACTTC,CASSPGDYNYEQYF
few,-,14,TRBJ1-2,TRBV11-2,TGTGCCAGCAGCTGGACAGCTTCCAACTATGGCTACACCTTC,CASSWTASNYGYTF
-,TRBD2,19,TRBJ2-3,TRBV5-4,TGTGCCAGCAGCTTCCGAGGGACTGGCGGGGGGGACACCACAGATACGCAGTATTTT,CASSFRGTGGGDTTDTQYF
-,-,14,TRBJ2-7,TRBV20-1,TGCAGTGCTATTATAGAGGGAGTCCTCTACGAGCAGTACTTC,CSAIIEGVLYEQYF
-,-,14,TRBJ2-1,TRBV27,TGTGCCAGCAGGGGCGAAAGCTCCTACAATGAGCAGTTCTTC,CASRGESSYNEQFF
-,-,14,TRBJ1-1,TRBV27,TGTGCCAGCAGTGCTGACAGCCCGAACACTGAAGCTTTCTTT,CASSADSPNTEAFF
-,-,13,TRBJ1-4,TRBV2,TGTGCCGGGACACAGGAGAAAAATGAAAAACTGTTTTTT,CAGTQEKNEKLFF
-,TRBD2,16,TRBJ2-7,TRBV20-1,TGCAGTGCTCAAGAATGGACTAGCGGGAGTAGTTACGAGCAGTACTTC,CSAQEWTSGSSYEQYF